This T cell receptor (beta chain) was captured by sequencing in a study of blood T cell repertoires in COVID-19. Per the germline V gene, CDR1 is LNHDA and CDR2 is SQIVND (reference sequence). The CDR3 extends over 11 amino acids. Trimming removed 6 bases from V and 4 bases from J, with 7 bases in between. Clones were sequenced by immunoSEQ multiplex PCR, and TCRdb holds only the in-frame ones, with some missing. The table includes roughly 200,000 clones, approximately 90% detected once. The genes are TRBV19 and TRBJ2-7; tentatively, D is TRBD1 (5 bases). The sample taken for sequencing was PBMCs or T cells enriched from blood (not recorded which). The receptor comes from a man younger than 40 who had recovered from COVID-19. As DNA, the CDR3 is TGTGCCAGTAGGGCAGGGTACGAGCAGTACTTC. Translated, it gives CASRAGYEQYF.